The rows below give T cell receptor beta chains drawn from one sample of a study of blood T cell repertoires in COVID-19. Sequencing used immunoSEQ multiplex PCR; TCRdb keeps in-frame clones, though not all of them. The sample yields some 95,000 clones, 65% to 90% seen once. Material: peripheral blood. Receptor source: a man older than 75 with active or convalescent COVID-19. Each CDR3 is given without its conserved first and last residue. A D gene is named only where the DNA matches it firmly.

>TRBV15|TRBD2|15
ATSRRGGGGGGDEQF
>TRBV19|TRBD2|12
ASRPREAAYEQY
>TRBV18|TRBD2|18
ASRNSGLAGSLSSYNEQF
>TRBV27|TRBD1|13
ASSFTGGPSYEQY
>TRBV20-1|NA|12
SASLRQANTEAF
>TRBV27|TRBD2|12
ASTHVAGVDTQY
>TRBV4-3|TRBD1|12
ASSPYPQGDGYT
>TRBV7-2|NA|14
ASSPGRGEAAGGYT
>TRBV7-9|NA|14
ASTQSVGGGGEKLF
>TRBV4-3|NA|16
ASSQGTQGTIYNEKLF
>TRBV7-2|TRBD2|16
ASSLGISGSSSYNEQF
>TRBV28|NA|13
ASSAASGVVYEQY
>TRBV19|NA|12
ASIAGLGTDTQY
>TRBV5-1|TRBD2|14
ASSWTSGSGQETQY
>TRBV6-1|TRBD2|11
ASSDLAGGEQF
>TRBV9|TRBD1|12
ASSNGTGNQPQH
>TRBV21-1|NA|16
ASSKDGGQPTNPYEQY
>TRBV5-4|TRBD2|16
ASSLAGGFGGLIDEQF
>TRBV10-3|NA|10
AMGSSGQPQH
>TRBV4-2|TRBD2|19
ASSQDLPGLGRTAIYNEQF
>TRBV6-6|NA|11
ASRGSSTDTQY
>TRBV4-1|TRBD1|12
ASSSTGGNEKLF
>TRBV28|TRBD1|13
ASSSGQVGGWEQF
>TRBV19|TRBD1|14
ASSRILGTGGQPQH
>TRBV5-1|TRBD1|12
ASSSRTGGNIQY
>TRBV5-1|TRBD1|14
ASSTPGQGSPGELF
>TRBV11-3|NA|11
ASSADNTGELF